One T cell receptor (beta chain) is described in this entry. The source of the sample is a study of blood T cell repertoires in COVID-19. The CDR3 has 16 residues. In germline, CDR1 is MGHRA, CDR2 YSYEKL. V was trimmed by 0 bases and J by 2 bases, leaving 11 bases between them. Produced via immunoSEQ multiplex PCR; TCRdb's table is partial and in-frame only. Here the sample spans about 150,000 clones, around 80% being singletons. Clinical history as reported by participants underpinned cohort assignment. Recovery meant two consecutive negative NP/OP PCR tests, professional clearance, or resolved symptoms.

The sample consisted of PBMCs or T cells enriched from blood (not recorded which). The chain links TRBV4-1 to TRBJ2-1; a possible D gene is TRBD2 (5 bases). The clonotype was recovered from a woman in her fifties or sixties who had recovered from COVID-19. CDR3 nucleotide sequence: TGCGCCAGCAGCCAAGAATCGGCGGAGGCCTACAATGAGCAGTTCTTC. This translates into CASSQESAEAYNEQFF.